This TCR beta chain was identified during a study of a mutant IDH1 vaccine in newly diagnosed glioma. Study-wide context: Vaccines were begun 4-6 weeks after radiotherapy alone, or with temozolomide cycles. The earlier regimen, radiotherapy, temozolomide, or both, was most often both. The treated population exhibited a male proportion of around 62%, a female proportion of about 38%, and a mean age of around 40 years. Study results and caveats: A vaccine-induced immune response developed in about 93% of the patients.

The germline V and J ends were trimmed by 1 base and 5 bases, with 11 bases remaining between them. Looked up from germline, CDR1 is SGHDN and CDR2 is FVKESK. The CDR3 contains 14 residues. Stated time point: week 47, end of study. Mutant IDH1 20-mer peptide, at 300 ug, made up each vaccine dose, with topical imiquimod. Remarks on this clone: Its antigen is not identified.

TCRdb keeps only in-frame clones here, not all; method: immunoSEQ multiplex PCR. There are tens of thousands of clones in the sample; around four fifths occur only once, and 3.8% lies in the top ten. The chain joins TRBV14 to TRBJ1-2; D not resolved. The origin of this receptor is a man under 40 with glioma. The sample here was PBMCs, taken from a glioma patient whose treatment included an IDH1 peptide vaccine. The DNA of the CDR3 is TGTGCCAGCAGCCAAGGGCGGCCTCCTTATGGCTACACCTTC. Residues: CASSQGRPPYGYTF.